These T cell receptor beta chains were read from a single sample in a study of OX40 agonist ivuxolimab in advanced cancers. Produced via immunoSEQ multiplex PCR; TCRdb's table is partial and in-frame only. The sample lists 70,000 to 80,000 clones, about nine tenths occurring once. The sequencing here drew on CD4+ or CD8+ T cells sorted from blood, taken in a trial of the OX40 agonist ivuxolimab. These receptors all stem from an adult with an advanced solid tumor such as melanoma, head and neck, liver or kidney cancer. The CDR3 runs from the conserved cysteine through the conserved F or W. The D gene is left open where the match is weak. Rows give clone size only sometimes, using once, few, many, or a class for an expanded clone.

D: .
V: TRBV14
size: .
J: TRBJ1-5
CDR3: CASSQDEGQPQHF
DNA: TGTGCCAGCAGCCAAGATGAGGGACAGCCCCAGCATTTT

D: TRBD1
V: TRBV27
size: .
J: TRBJ1-3
CDR3: CASSSRNRGSIYF
DNA: TGTGCCAGCAGTTCCCGAAACAGGGGGTCCATATATTTT

D: TRBD1
V: TRBV19
size: .
J: TRBJ1-1
CDR3: CASSLDRGGTEAFF
DNA: TGTGCCAGTAGCCTAGACAGGGGGGGAACTGAAGCTTTCTTT

D: .
V: TRBV11-2
size: few
J: TRBJ2-1
CDR3: CASSISRWDEQFF
DNA: TGTGCCAGCAGCATTTCCCGGTGGGATGAGCAGTTCTTC

D: TRBD1
V: TRBV29-1
size: .
J: TRBJ1-4
CDR3: CSVGDRDEKLFF
DNA: TGCAGCGTGGGGGACAGGGACGAAAAACTGTTTTTT

D: TRBD2
V: TRBV5-1
size: few
J: TRBJ2-3
CDR3: CASSFTSGRGADTQYF
DNA: TGCGCCAGCAGCTTTACTAGCGGGAGAGGGGCAGATACGCAGTATTTT

D: .
V: TRBV4-2
size: .
J: TRBJ2-7
CDR3: CASSQERQSYEQYF
DNA: TGTGCCAGCAGCCAAGAGCGGCAGTCCTACGAGCAGTACTTC

D: .
V: TRBV28
size: .
J: TRBJ2-5
CDR3: CASSLPATETQYF
DNA: TGTGCCAGCAGCCTCCCCGCCACGGAGACCCAGTACTTC

D: .
V: TRBV5-8
size: .
J: TRBJ1-6
CDR3: CASSLSGTVNSPLHF
DNA: TGTGCCAGCAGCTTGTCCGGGACGGTGAATTCACCCCTCCACTTT

D: .
V: TRBV5-1
size: .
J: TRBJ1-5
CDR3: CASSRDGNNQPQHF
DNA: TGCGCCAGCAGCCGGGACGGCAACAATCAGCCCCAGCATTTT

D: .
V: TRBV30
size: few
J: TRBJ1-5
CDR3: CAWSPSPFPNQPQHF
DNA: TGTGCCTGGAGTCCTAGTCCATTCCCTAATCAGCCCCAGCATTTT

D: .
V: TRBV6-5
size: .
J: TRBJ1-5
CDR3: CASTQGYNQPQHF
DNA: TGTGCCAGCACCCAGGGGTACAATCAGCCCCAGCATTTT

D: .
V: TRBV28
size: .
J: TRBJ2-2
CDR3: CASKPGEHGSWELFF
DNA: TGTGCCAGCAAACCCGGTGAACACGGGTCCTGGGAGCTGTTTTTT

D: .
V: TRBV7-9
size: .
J: TRBJ1-1
CDR3: CASSKDGGHTEAFF
DNA: TGTGCCAGCAGCAAAGACGGGGGGCACACTGAAGCTTTCTTT

D: .
V: TRBV7-2
size: .
J: TRBJ1-4
CDR3: CASSFGPVEKLFF
DNA: TGTGCCAGCAGCTTTGGGCCGGTCGAAAAACTGTTTTTT

D: .
V: TRBV7-2
size: .
J: TRBJ2-2
CDR3: CASSLGPRGLGELFF
DNA: TGTGCCAGCAGCCTAGGGCCCCGGGGGTTGGGGGAGCTGTTTTTT

D: .
V: TRBV21-1
size: .
J: TRBJ2-1
CDR3: CASSTRQGVIRYNEQFF
DNA: TGTGCCAGCAGCACTAGACAGGGTGTTATCCGTTACAATGAGCAGTTCTTC

D: .
V: TRBV10-3
size: .
J: TRBJ1-6
CDR3: CAISDDSIGSPLHF
DNA: TGTGCCATCAGTGATGACAGTATCGGCTCACCCCTCCACTTT

D: .
V: TRBV7-7
size: .
J: TRBJ2-7
CDR3: CASSLSDTTYEQYF
DNA: TGTGCTAGCAGCTTATCGGACACAACCTACGAGCAGTACTTC

D: .
V: TRBV29-1
size: few
J: TRBJ2-1
CDR3: CSGTLLTYNEQFF
DNA: TGCAGCGGGACTCTTTTAACCTACAATGAGCAGTTCTTC

D: .
V: TRBV12-2
size: .
J: TRBJ1-3
CDR3: CASRSTPETGFGPGNTIYF
DNA: .

D: .
V: TRBV9
size: .
J: TRBJ2-1
CDR3: CASSVQMYNEQFF
DNA: TGTGCCAGCAGCGTGCAGATGTACAATGAGCAGTTCTTC

D: .
V: TRBV7-3
size: .
J: TRBJ2-2
CDR3: CASSSRGTPNTGELFF
DNA: TGTGCCAGCAGCTCCCGAGGGACACCTAACACCGGGGAGCTGTTTTTT

D: .
V: TRBV30
size: .
J: TRBJ2-7
CDR3: CAWTGIPYEQYF
DNA: TGTGCCTGGACGGGGATCCCCTACGAGCAGTACTTC

D: .
V: TRBV5-4
size: .
J: TRBJ2-3
CDR3: CASSAPLADTQYF
DNA: TGTGCCAGCAGCGCCCCCTTGGCAGATACGCAGTATTTT

D: TRBD1
V: TRBV28
size: .
J: TRBJ2-7
CDR3: CASSPGQHSYEQYF
DNA: TGTGCCAGCAGCCCGGGACAGCATTCCTACGAGCAGTACTTC

D: .
V: TRBV28
size: many
J: TRBJ1-1
CDR3: CASSLPNRAAFF
DNA: TGTGCCAGCAGTTTACCCAACAGGGCTGCTTTCTTT

D: TRBD2
V: TRBV6-1
size: few
J: TRBJ2-1
CDR3: CATTSGYNEQFF
DNA: TGTGCCACCACTAGCGGCTACAATGAGCAGTTCTTC

D: TRBD1
V: TRBV18
size: .
J: TRBJ2-7
CDR3: CASSPGTGVGDEQYF
DNA: TGTGCCAGCTCACCAGGGACAGGGGTAGGTGACGAGCAGTACTTC

D: .
V: TRBV30
size: .
J: TRBJ1-1
CDR3: CAWSGIVNTEAFF
DNA: TGTGCCTGGAGTGGGATTGTGAACACTGAAGCTTTCTTT

D: .
V: TRBV10-3
size: .
J: TRBJ1-1
CDR3: CAISEGYTEAFF
DNA: TGTGCCATCAGTGAGGGTTACACTGAAGCTTTCTTT

D: TRBD2
V: TRBV28
size: .
J: TRBJ2-2
CDR3: CASSLAGGSRAVVGELFF
DNA: TGTGCCAGCAGTTTAGCGGGGGGTTCCAGGGCTGTGGTCGGGGAGCTGTTTTTT

D: .
V: TRBV27
size: .
J: TRBJ2-7
CDR3: CASPADSYEQYF
DNA: TGTGCCAGCCCAGCAGACTCCTACGAGCAGTACTTC

D: TRBD1
V: TRBV5-1
size: .
J: TRBJ1-1
CDR3: CASSATGGLNTEAFF
DNA: TGCGCCAGCAGCGCGACAGGGGGCTTGAACACTGAAGCTTTCTTT

D: .
V: TRBV6-6
size: once
J: TRBJ1-2
CDR3: CASMVGANYGYTF
DNA: TGTGCCAGTATGGTTGGGGCGAACTATGGCTACACCTTC

D: .
V: TRBV6-5
size: .
J: TRBJ2-3
CDR3: CASSPAQGRADTQYF
DNA: TGTGCCAGCAGCCCGGCACAGGGTAGAGCAGATACGCAGTATTTT

D: TRBD2
V: TRBV7-9
size: .
J: TRBJ2-1
CDR3: CASSLGAGGSSDEQFF
DNA: TGTGCCAGCAGCTTAGGAGCGGGAGGTTCGAGCGATGAGCAGTTCTTC

D: .
V: TRBV2
size: .
J: TRBJ1-4
CDR3: CASRWRTETNEKLFF
DNA: TGTGCCAGCAGATGGCGGACAGAAACTAATGAAAAACTGTTTTTT

D: .
V: TRBV27
size: .
J: TRBJ1-5
CDR3: CASSFRQGFGQPQHF
DNA: TGTGCCAGCAGTTTCAGGCAGGGGTTCGGGCAGCCCCAGCATTTT

D: TRBD1
V: TRBV6-6
size: once
J: TRBJ1-2
CDR3: CASSRKQGANGYTF
DNA: TGTGCCAGCAGCCGAAAGCAGGGGGCGAATGGCTACACCTTC

D: .
V: TRBV27
size: .
J: TRBJ2-5
CDR3: CASRGQRETQYF
DNA: TGTGCCAGCAGAGGACAGCGGGAGACCCAGTACTTC

D: .
V: TRBV6-1
size: .
J: TRBJ2-2
CDR3: CASRKQGRSTGELFF
DNA: TGTGCCAGCAGGAAACAGGGGAGGAGCACCGGGGAGCTGTTTTTT

D: .
V: TRBV6-5
size: .
J: TRBJ2-7
CDR3: CASSYGAPYEQYF
DNA: TGTGCCAGCAGTTACGGGGCCCCCTACGAGCAGTACTTC

D: .
V: TRBV2
size: .
J: TRBJ1-6
CDR3: CASTPGTSNSPLHF
DNA: TGTGCCAGCACCCCCGGGACCTCTAATTCACCCCTCCACTTT

D: .
V: TRBV5-4
size: .
J: TRBJ1-1
CDR3: CASSKHGNTEAFF
DNA: TGTGCCAGCAGCAAGCACGGGAACACTGAAGCTTTCTTT

D: TRBD1
V: TRBV29-1
size: once
J: TRBJ2-3
CDR3: CSVVVPDRLADTQYF
DNA: TGCAGCGTTGTGGTCCCGGACAGGCTGGCAGATACGCAGTATTTT

D: TRBD1
V: TRBV6-6
size: .
J: TRBJ2-2
CDR3: CASSLTGADTGELFF
DNA: TGTGCCAGCAGTCTGACAGGGGCCGACACCGGGGAGCTGTTTTTT

D: TRBD1
V: TRBV5-5
size: once
J: TRBJ2-7
CDR3: CASSKDRGYSYEQYF
DNA: TGTGCCAGCAGCAAGGACAGGGGATACTCCTACGAGCAGTACTTC

D: .
V: TRBV5-1
size: .
J: TRBJ1-1
CDR3: CASSWGGEIPNTEAFF
DNA: TGCGCCAGCAGCTGGGGAGGGGAGATCCCGAACACTGAAGCTTTCTTT

D: TRBD1
V: TRBV6-5
size: .
J: TRBJ2-2
CDR3: CASAKGQANTGELFF
DNA: TGTGCCAGCGCAAAGGGACAGGCGAACACCGGGGAGCTGTTTTTT

D: TRBD2
V: TRBV4-1
size: few
J: TRBJ2-1
CDR3: CASSQGGAGRRNEQFF
DNA: TGCGCCAGCAGCCAAGGTGGAGCGGGACGACGTAATGAGCAGTTCTTC